The text below deals with one TCR beta chain. The CDR3 totals 16 residues. The V gene's germline CDR1 is SGHRS and CDR2 YFSETQ. The record originates from a study of monozygotic twins with inflammatory bowel disease. TCRdb reprocessed the 5' RACE reads, with one entry per CDR3 protein and no DNA. The sample is made up of 350,000 to 500,000 distinct CDR3 sequences, and the top ten hold approximately 2.4% of it. The V call is TRBV5-1, the J call TRBJ2-2; there is no DNA to check the TCRdb D call of TRBD2. Material for sequencing was blood. This clonotype originated in a human donor with ulcerative colitis or Crohn's disease, or a healthy co-twin of an affected twin (not recorded which). CDR3 sequence: CASSFISGGLTGELFF.